Shown below are 9 T cell receptor beta chains from a single sample sequenced in a study of shared clonotypes between healthy human individuals. The data were produced by immunoSEQ multiplex PCR, yet TCRdb's version contains in-frame clones alone and is incomplete. The table shows approximately 1.1 million clones, with 75% to 85% occurring only once. The specimen sequenced was memory CD4+ T cells from PBMCs. Indicated subset: CD45RA-negative fraction. The receptors were sampled from a man aged 18 to 29 in good health. Some clones in this sample may be carry-over from other donors' samples.

The CDR3 sequence: CASRRGTDTGELFF. For the CDR3, the DNA is TGTGCCAGCCGCCGGGGTACTGACACCGGGGAGCTGTTTTTT. V usage is TRBV9 and J usage is TRBJ2-2; D is possibly TRBD2 (5 bases). CDR1 is SGDLS and CDR2 is YYNGEE in the germline V gene. Trimming cost V 7 bases and J 3 bases, with 13 bases left between them. The CDR3 has 14 residues.

About this clone itself: A much larger clonotype is one base distant, so this may be a read error. The sample holds other DNA sequences that translate to the same CDR3. The chain joins TRBV5-1 to TRBJ2-1; D is unclear. Deletions cut 0 bases from V and 2 bases from J, with 6 bases between. Per the germline V gene, CDR1 is SGHRS and CDR2 is YFSETQ. The CDR3 length is 14 residues. The CDR3 is CASSLVGTYNEQFF. The CDR3 region has the DNA TGCGCCAGCAGCTTGGTGGGAACCTACAATGAGCAGTTCTTC.

The rearrangement uses TRBV6-1 and TRBJ2-2, with D uncertain. Trimming pared 7 bases from V and 0 bases from J, leaving 9 bases between. The CDR3 consists of 14 residues. The germline CDR1 and CDR2 sequences are MNHNS and SASEGT. The CDR3 bases are TGTGCCAGCAAGGTAGCACCGAACACCGGGGAGCTGTTTTTT. Its protein product is CASKVAPNTGELFF.

The chain employs TRBV9 and TRBJ2-6; 15 bases match TRBD2. J lost 3 bases, V lost 3 bases, and 19 bases had no gene match. In germline, CDR1 is SGDLS, CDR2 YYNGEE. The CDR3 runs 23 residues. As DNA, the CDR3 is TGTGCCAGCAGCGGAGCCAGGACTAGCGGGAGGGACCATACTTTCGTTGGGGCCAACGTCCTGACTTTC. The encoded protein is CASSGARTSGRDHTFVGANVLTF.

The V call is TRBV25-1, the J call TRBJ1-2; a possible D gene is TRBD1 (5 bases). This CDR3 contains 16 residues. V lost 2 bases and J 8 bases, leaving 21 bases between the germline ends. Per the germline V gene, CDR1 is MGHDK and CDR2 is SYGVNS. The chain's CDR3 is CASSESAGRAGSGYTF. Written as DNA, the CDR3 is TGTGCCAGCAGTGAAAGCGCGGGAAGGGCAGGGTCCGGCTACACCTTC.

The chain uses TRBV7-2 and TRBJ1-1; D is uncertain. Trimming pared 3 bases from V and 12 bases from J, leaving 17 bases between. The germline V gene encodes CDR1 SGHTA and CDR2 FQGNSA. The CDR3 spans 13 residues. CDR3 residues: CASSFVPLDETFF. The CDR3 DNA sequence: TGTGCCAGCAGCTTTGTCCCCCTCGATGAGACTTTCTTT.

This clone was picked up one time. This chain connects TRBV28 to TRBJ1-1, with D unclear. Trimming removed 5 bases from V and 4 bases from J, with 23 bases in between. The CDR3 loop spans 17 amino acids. CDR1 is MDHEN, CDR2 SYDVKM, per germline. The CDR3 coding sequence is TGTGCCAGCAGTCATACCCCCTGGACGGGTATAGGCACTGAAGCTTTCTTT. Protein: CASSHTPWTGIGTEAFF.

The chain combines TRBV7-2 with TRBJ2-1; D tentatively reads TRBD1 or TRBD2 (5 bases each). This CDR3 is built from 13 residues. Deletions cut 5 bases from V and 5 bases from J, with 10 bases between. CDR1 is SGHTA and CDR2 is FQGNSA in the germline V gene. CDR3 DNA: TGTGCCAGCAGCCGGGGACCAGACAATGAGCAGTTCTTC. Protein product: CASSRGPDNEQFF.

The chain joins TRBV18 to TRBJ2-7; D call uncertain. Trimming cost V 4 bases and J 4 bases, with 8 bases left between them. CDR3 length equals 12 residues. CDR1 is KGHSH and CDR2 is LQKENI in the germline V gene. CDR3 coding DNA: TGTGCCAGCTCACGCTTAAAATACGAGCAGTACTTC. Translating gives CASSRLKYEQYF.